This T cell receptor (beta chain) comes out of a study of cytomegalovirus exposure and HLA in healthy donors. CDR1 MNHEY and CDR2 SVGAGI come from the germline V gene. V dropped 5 bases and J dropped 5 bases, with 15 bases sitting between them. The CDR3 has 14 amino acids. The PCR employed 60 Vbeta primers together with 13 Jbeta primers. Only in-frame clones appear in the TCRdb table, and some are missing; sequencing was by immunoSEQ multiplex PCR. Of 90,000 to 120,000 clones detected, around four fifths appear once; the ten largest clones hold 7.8%. The study, taken as a whole, reports: Later analysis identified a missense DCLRE1C variant that was linked to TCR beta V- and J-gene trimming.

Worth noting for this clone: What it recognizes is unknown.

The source material was PBMCs. This clonotype originated in a man younger than 45 in good health and CMV-seronegative. This rearrangement joins TRBV6-5 to TRBJ1-1; D is possibly TRBD1 (5 bases). The CDR3 is CASSDQAGPTEAFF. The CDR3 DNA sequence: TGTGCCAGCAGTGATCAGGCAGGGCCGACTGAAGCTTTCTTT.